A selection of T cell receptor beta chains follows, all from one sample in a study of Graves' ophthalmopathy and Graves' hyperthyroidism. MiXCR, applied by TCRdb to the multiplex PCR reads, yields one record per CDR3 protein. The repertoire consists of about 400,000 distinct CDR3 sequences, with approximately 16% occurring once and the leading ten covering about 1.6%. The sample was peripheral blood. These receptors all stem from a woman younger than 35 with Graves' ophthalmopathy. The CDR3 runs from the conserved cysteine through the conserved F or W. A D gene is named only where the DNA matches it firmly. The listing skips clone size in some rows; elsewhere it reads once, few, many or a size class.

clone_size: many; v_call: TRBV7-2; d_call: .; j_call: TRBJ2-5; cdr3_aa: CASSDGTIETQYF; cdr3_nt: TGTGCCAGCAGTGACGGGACAATAGAGACCCAGTACTTC
clone_size: .; v_call: TRBV30; d_call: .; j_call: TRBJ2-2; cdr3_aa: CAFTGRTTGELFF; cdr3_nt: TGTGCCTTTACGGGACGCACGACCGGGGAGCTGTTTTTT
clone_size: many; v_call: TRBV9; d_call: .; j_call: TRBJ1-2; cdr3_aa: CASSVSGGRSYGYTF; cdr3_nt: TGTGCCAGCAGCGTGTCTGGGGGCCGGAGCTATGGCTACACCTTC
clone_size: many; v_call: TRBV6-2/TRBV6-3; d_call: .; j_call: TRBJ2-4; cdr3_aa: CASRNRGVLAKNIQYF; cdr3_nt: TGTGCCAGCAGAAATAGAGGCGTACTAGCCAAAAACATTCAGTACTTC
clone_size: .; v_call: TRBV11-2; d_call: .; j_call: TRBJ2-7; cdr3_aa: CASSLGGQTYYEQYF; cdr3_nt: TGTGCCAGCAGCTTAGGGGGCCAGACCTACTACGAGCAGTACTTC
clone_size: .; v_call: TRBV24-1; d_call: .; j_call: TRBJ1-5; cdr3_aa: CATSDTSGINQPQHF; cdr3_nt: TGTGCCACCAGTGATACCTCCGGGATCAATCAGCCCCAGCATTTT
clone_size: many; v_call: TRBV6-5; d_call: .; j_call: TRBJ2-7; cdr3_aa: CASGSTESYEQYF; cdr3_nt: TGTGCCAGCGGGAGTACGGAGTCCTACGAGCAGTACTTC
clone_size: many; v_call: TRBV6-5; d_call: .; j_call: TRBJ1-3; cdr3_aa: CASSRTPGSGNTIYF; cdr3_nt: TGTGCCAGCAGCCGCACTCCAGGGTCTGGAAACACCATATATTTT
clone_size: many; v_call: TRBV19; d_call: .; j_call: TRBJ1-1; cdr3_aa: CASSRAPGSTEAFF; cdr3_nt: TGTGCCAGTTCTAGGGCGCCAGGGTCGACTGAAGCTTTCTTT
clone_size: many; v_call: TRBV27; d_call: .; j_call: TRBJ1-1; cdr3_aa: CASSLWPTVTEAFF; cdr3_nt: TGTGCCAGCAGTTTATGGCCCACAGTCACTGAAGCTTTCTTT
clone_size: few; v_call: TRBV6-1; d_call: .; j_call: TRBJ1-6; cdr3_aa: CASSEASKGGRSPLHF; cdr3_nt: TGTGCCAGCAGTGAGGCTAGCAAGGGCGGACGTTCACCCCTCCACTTT
clone_size: many; v_call: TRBV28; d_call: .; j_call: TRBJ2-7; cdr3_aa: CAIGDKYSYEQYF; cdr3_nt: TGTGCCATAGGAGACAAATACTCCTACGAGCAGTACTTC
clone_size: .; v_call: TRBV7-8; d_call: TRBD2; j_call: TRBJ2-7; cdr3_aa: CASSYGASGRNEQYF; cdr3_nt: TGTGCCAGCAGTTACGGGGCTAGCGGGAGGAACGAGCAGTACTTC
clone_size: many; v_call: TRBV9; d_call: .; j_call: TRBJ1-5; cdr3_aa: CASSVMGGHQPQHF; cdr3_nt: TGTGCCAGCAGCGTAATGGGAGGCCATCAGCCCCAGCATTTT
clone_size: many; v_call: TRBV18; d_call: .; j_call: TRBJ1-1; cdr3_aa: CASSPTEPNTEAFF; cdr3_nt: TGTGCCAGCTCACCCACAGAGCCCAACACTGAAGCTTTCTTT